The 29 T cell receptor beta chains listed next were all sequenced from one sample in a study of tumor T cells in aggressive B-cell lymphoma. Sequencing used immunoSEQ multiplex PCR; TCRdb keeps in-frame clones, though not all of them. The table records about 7,900 clones, over 75% of them present only once. The sequencing input was tumor tissue. The source is an adult with diffuse large B cell lymphoma.

The CDR3 DNA reads TGTGCCAGCAGCTTAATGCCAGGGCTTATGGAGACCCAGTACTTC. This encodes CASSLMPGLMETQYF. The V and J genes are TRBV11-2 and TRBJ2-5, with D maybe TRBD1 (5 bases). The germline V and J ends were trimmed by 2 bases and 5 bases, with 15 bases remaining between them. CDR1 and CDR2 (germline): SGHAT, FQNNGV. The CDR3 length is 15 residues.

The chain recombines TRBV29-1 with TRBJ2-3, with a weak D call TRBD1 (6 bases). Germline CDR1 and CDR2: SQVTM and ANQGSEA. CDR3 length: 13 residues. The germline V and J ends were trimmed by 3 bases and 2 bases, with 9 bases remaining between them. This CDR3 is CSVDSGVTDTQYF. DNA of the CDR3: TGCAGCGTTGACTCAGGGGTCACAGATACGCAGTATTTT.

The chain carries TRBV7-9 and TRBJ2-1, with TRBD2 identical over 12 bases. V dropped 2 bases and J dropped 12; count of bases not matched to a gene: 8. The CDR3 loop spans 15 amino acids. Germline V gene data show CDR1 as SEHNR and CDR2 as FQNEAQ (reference sequence). As DNA, the CDR3 is TGTGCCAGCAGCTTACTAGCGGGGGGGCGTGGTGGGCAGTTCTTC. It codes for CASSLLAGGRGGQFF.

The chain recombines TRBV4-1 with TRBJ2-5, with 7 bases identical to TRBD1. CDR3 length equals 15 residues. V lost 0 bases, J lost 5 bases, and 6 bases stayed unmatched. From germline, CDR1 is MGHRA and CDR2 YSYEKL. The CDR3 protein is CASSQDGDSRETQYF. The CDR3 DNA reads as TGCGCCAGCAGCCAAGATGGGGACAGTCGGGAGACCCAGTACTTC.

This clone was found a few times. The chain couples TRBV11-2 to TRBJ2-3; a weak D match, TRBD2 (6 bases). This CDR3 has 14 amino acids. From germline, CDR1 is SGHAT and CDR2 FQNNGV. V lost 3 bases and J lost 7, with 14 bases in between. CDR3 sequence (DNA): TGTGCCAGCAGCTTCGGCGGGATTTTAAATACGCAGTATTTT. It specifies CASSFGGILNTQYF.

The chain employs TRBV5-4 and TRBJ2-7; tentatively, D is TRBD2 (5 bases). The V gene lost 2 bases and the J gene lost 4 bases, with 7 bases spanning the gap. The CDR3 totals 12 residues. The germline V gene has CDR1 SGHNT and CDR2 YYREEE (reference sequence). The CDR3 DNA follows: TGTGCCAGCAGCTTCGAGGGTTACGAGCAGTACTTC. It encodes CASSFEGYEQYF.

This clone has only a few counts. The chain uses TRBV29-1 and TRBJ2-3; D might be TRBD1 (6 bases). V was pared by 8 bases and J by 0 bases, with 15 bases between. The CDR3 is 14 amino acids. The germline gives CDR1 SQVTM, CDR2 ANQGSEA. The CDR3 protein is CSSRLTGSTDTQYF. CDR3 in DNA: TGCAGCTCGCGACTGACAGGTAGCACAGATACGCAGTATTTT.

The gene calls are TRBV30 and TRBJ2-1; no clear D. Germline assignment: CDR1 GTSNPN and CDR2 SVGIG (reference sequence). Deletions cut 7 bases from V and 4 bases from J, with 14 bases between. The CDR3 length is 13 residues. CDR3 protein: CASTPLRYNEQFF. In DNA form, the CDR3 reads TGTGCCTCCACCCCCCTAAGATACAATGAGCAGTTCTTC. Supplemented by reference TRBV30 and TRBJ2-1, the full variable domain reads SQTIHQWPATLVQPVGSPLSLECTVEGTSNPNLYWYRQAAGRGLQLLFYSVGIGQISSEVPQNLSASRPQDRQFILSSKKLLLSDSGFYLCASTPLRYNEQFFGPGTRLTVL.

The J gene is TRBJ2-7, the V gene TRBV7-3; weak D call: TRBD1 (6 bases). Per the germline V gene, CDR1 is SGHTA and CDR2 is FQGTGA. V lost 2 bases, J lost 4 bases, and 15 bases lay in between. CDR3 size: 15 residues. CDR3 residues: CASSLRQGTTYEQYF. As DNA, the CDR3 is TGTGCCAGCAGCTTACGGCAGGGGACAACATACGAGCAGTACTTC.

The CDR3 region is CASSLVSALRYEQYF. DNA of the CDR3: TGTGCCAGCAGTTTAGTTAGCGCCCTGAGGTACGAGCAGTACTTC. The chain employs TRBV28 and TRBJ2-7; D possibly corresponds to TRBD2 (5 bases). The length of the CDR3 is 15 residues. Trimming removed 2 bases from V and 4 bases from J, with 15 bases in between. Germline CDR1 is MDHEN and CDR2 is SYDVKM.

The V and J genes are TRBV9 and TRBJ2-5, with 7 bases that match TRBD2. The end of the DNA is better explained by TRBJ2-7, so the J call may be wrong. Looked up from germline, CDR1 is SGDLS and CDR2 is YYNGEE. CDR3 length: 17 amino acids. The DNA of the CDR3 is TGTGCCAGCAGCCCCGAGTGGCGGGTTGTAGCGGGCTACGAGCAGTACTTC. Translation: CASSPEWRVVAGYEQYF.

A remark on this clone: The junction and the germline gene differ at one end; a read error may be behind it. The rearrangement joins TRBV5-1 to TRBJ2-3; 9 nucleotides line up with TRBD2. CDR1 is SGHRS, CDR2 YFSETQ, per germline. This CDR3 contains 15 residues. DNA of the CDR3: TGCGCCAGCAACTTGGTCCGCGGGAGGGCAGATACGCAGTATTTT. Encoded protein: CASNLVRGRADTQYF.

The rearrangement uses TRBV7-2 and TRBJ2-1, with D unresolved. Germline CDR1 and CDR2: SGHTA and FQGNSA. The length of the CDR3 is 15 residues. Trimming pared 4 bases from V and 7 bases from J, leaving 17 bases between. The CDR3 bases are TGTGCCAGCAGCTCACATCCTAGTGGAGCTAATGAGCAGTTCTTC. Encoded protein: CASSSHPSGANEQFF.

The genes are TRBV29-1 and TRBJ1-5; D may be TRBD1 (5 bases). Deletions cut 4 bases from V and 8 bases from J, with 12 bases between. The CDR3 extends over 12 amino acids. The germline V gene encodes CDR1 SQVTM and CDR2 ANQGSEA. The CDR3 bases are TGCAGCGTTGGCGCCGGGGGTGAGCCCCAGCATTTT. It translates to CSVGAGGEPQHF.

Remarks on this clone: One junction end does not reproduce the germline sequence, and a read error may be involved. The chain has TRBV7-9 and TRBJ2-1; possibly TRBD2 for D (5 bases). This CDR3 has 13 residues. In germline, CDR1 is SEHNR, CDR2 FQNEAQ (reference sequence). CDR3 coding DNA: TGTGTCAGCACGCCGGAGCGGTTTGGCGAGCAGTTCTTC. Its protein is CVSTPERFGEQFF. The full variable domain, completed using reference TRBV7-9 and TRBJ2-1, is DTGVSQNPRHKITKRGQNVTFRCDPISEHNRLYWYRQTLGQGPEFLTYFQNEAQLEKSRLLSDRFSAERPKGSFSTLEIQRTEQGDSAMYLCVSTPERFGEQFFGPGTRLTVL.

The chain links TRBV6-5 to TRBJ1-2; D not resolved. The CDR3 length is 15 residues. Germline V CDR1 and CDR2: MNHEY, SVGAGI. V was shortened by 0 bases and J by 2 bases, with 10 bases between the two germline ends. DNA of the CDR3: TGTGCCAGCAGTTACTCGTTTCCGGGAAACTATGGCTACACCTTC. It codes for CASSYSFPGNYGYTF.

This clone was observed a single time. This rearrangement joins TRBV27 to TRBJ2-7, with 11 bases aligning to TRBD1. Germline V gene sequence: CDR1 MNHEY, CDR2 SMNVEV (reference sequence). The CDR3 spans 13 residues. V shed 6 bases, J shed 7 bases, and the junction held 5 bases outside the gene matches. The CDR3 is CASRAGTGGEQYF. The CDR3 DNA is TGTGCCAGCAGAGCCGGGACAGGGGGTGAGCAGTACTTC.

The chain uses TRBV2 and TRBJ2-5; 7 positions agree with TRBD1. Germline V CDR1 and CDR2: SNHLY, FYNNEI. V shed 4 bases and J 5 bases; nucleotides not matched to a gene: 13. The CDR3 contains 16 residues. In DNA form, the CDR3 reads TGTGCCAGCAGTGGAGTCGGCAGGGGGATATTGGAGACCCAGTACTTC. Translating it yields CASSGVGRGILETQYF.

The rearrangement joins TRBV7-3 to TRBJ2-3, with a tentative D call TRBD2 (7 bases). This CDR3 is 15 amino acids long. CDR1 is SGHTA and CDR2 is FQGTGA in the germline V gene. V was pared by 3 bases and J by 4 bases, with 14 bases between. The CDR3 is CASSLRGGRADTQYF. CDR3 coding DNA: TGTGCCAGCAGCTTGAGGGGGGGCCGCGCAGATACGCAGTATTTT.

The J gene is TRBJ2-7, the V gene TRBV6-6, with 8 bases aligning to TRBD1. V gave up 4 bases and J gave up 1 base; unmatched junction bases: 6. Germline CDR1 is MNHNY and CDR2 is SVGAGI (reference sequence). The CDR3 has 15 amino acids. The CDR3 DNA is TGTGCCAGCAGTTCTTTAAGGACAGGGTCCTACGAGCAGTACTTC. Translating it yields CASSSLRTGSYEQYF.

This chain connects TRBV6-4 to TRBJ2-1; 7 nucleotides agree with TRBD1. Trimming at V came to 5 bases and at J to 6 bases, leaving 4 bases not matched to a gene. This CDR3 is 13 amino acids long. The germline gives CDR1 MRHNA, CDR2 SNTAGT. CDR3 bases: TGTGCCAGCAGTCTGGGACAGTTCAATGAGCAGTTCTTC. Translated, it gives CASSLGQFNEQFF.

The chain has TRBV4-2 and TRBJ2-4; possibly TRBD1 for D (6 bases). CDR1 is LGHNA and CDR2 is YNFKEQ in the germline V gene. CDR3 length: 16 residues. Deletions cut 1 base from V and 0 bases from J, with 10 bases between. The CDR3 DNA reads TGTGCCAGCAGCCAAGGACAGGACCTAGCCAAAAACATTCAGTACTTC. It codes for CASSQGQDLAKNIQYF.

The chain links TRBV16 to TRBJ2-5, with 10 bases aligning to TRBD1. TRBJ2-7 matches the DNA end more closely, so the J call is doubtful. CDR1 is KGHSY, CDR2 FQNENV, per germline. The CDR3 totals 15 residues. The CDR3 DNA reads TGTGCCAGCAGCCAACGGGGACAGGGGTCCTACGAGCAGTACTTC. This translates into CASSQRGQGSYEQYF.

V and J are TRBV6-1 and TRBJ2-1; 11 bases are shared with TRBD2. Germline V CDR1 and CDR2: MNHNS, SASEGT. This CDR3 contains 13 residues. Trimming cost V 10 bases and J 3 bases; bases outside gene matches: 2. The DNA for the CDR3 is TGTGCCATACTAGCGGGAGTCTACAATGAGCAGTTCTTC. Protein: CAILAGVYNEQFF.

CDR3 nucleotides: TGTGCCAGTTACGGGCTAGCGGCCAACTACGAGCAGTACTTC. Its translation is CASYGLAANYEQYF. The chain uses TRBV19 and TRBJ2-7, with TRBD2 matching over 7 bases. This CDR3 is built from 14 residues. Looked up from germline, CDR1 is LNHDA and CDR2 is SQIVND (reference sequence). The V gene end was trimmed by 8 bases and the J gene end by 3 bases; junction bases not matched to a gene: 10.

The chain is built from TRBV6-1 and TRBJ1-5, with D possibly being TRBD1 (5 bases). The V gene's germline CDR1 is MNHNS and CDR2 SASEGT. This CDR3 region has 14 residues. V lost 9 bases to trimming and J lost 4 bases, with 16 bases between them. Written as DNA, the CDR3 is TGTGCCAGTAGAGGCGGGGGGATGAATCAGCCCCAGCATTTT. This gives the protein CASRGGGMNQPQHF.

In regard to this clone: At one end the junction does not follow the germline gene, possibly because of a read error. The rearrangement links TRBV5-5 to TRBJ1-2; D might be TRBD1 (5 bases). The CDR3 is 14 amino acids. Germline-derived CDR1 and CDR2 are SGHKS and YYEKEE (reference sequence). CDR3 in amino acids: CASSLGTGDYSYTF. The CDR3 DNA reads TGTGCCAGCAGCCTCGGGACCGGGGACTATAGCTACACCTTC.

V is TRBV5-1 and J is TRBJ1-1; the D gene is possibly TRBD1 (5 bases). CDR1 is SGHRS, CDR2 YFSETQ, per germline. This CDR3 is built from 14 residues. Trimming stripped 7 bases from V and 0 bases from J, with 13 bases between. The CDR3: CASSQGGMNTEAFF. The CDR3 DNA follows: TGCGCCAGCTCCCAGGGTGGCATGAACACTGAAGCTTTCTTT. Complete variable domain (other parts from reference TRBV5-1 and TRBJ1-1): KAGVTQTPRYLIKTRGQQVTLSCSPISGHRSVSWYQQTPGQGLQFLFEYFSETQRNKGNFPGRFSGRQFSNSRSEMNVSTLELGDSALYLCASSQGGMNTEAFFGQGTRLTVV.

This clone was detected only a few times. The V call is TRBV5-4, the J call TRBJ2-3, with a weak D call TRBD1 (6 bases). Germline V CDR1 and CDR2: SGHNT, YYREEE (reference sequence). V was trimmed by 3 bases and J by 0 bases, leaving 11 bases between them. The CDR3 is 15 amino acids. CDR3 DNA: TGTGCCAGCAGCTCAGGGACATTTAGCACAGATACGCAGTATTTT. Protein: CASSSGTFSTDTQYF.